The clone carrying this T cell receptor beta chain occurred once. Its specificity is unknown. The data belong to a study of CD8 T cells in ankylosing spondylitis. Study-level points and caveats: A subset of motif variants has previously been described in the synovial fluid and blood of reactive arthritis. Reportedly, matched ankylosing spondylitis synovial fluid was significantly enriched for disease-linked clones.

This CDR3 region has 15 residues. Losses at the gene ends were 3 bases for V and 0 bases for J; bases not matched to a gene: 2. The TCR beta libraries were generated through quantitative 5'-RACE incorporating molecular barcodes. Via MiXCR, TCRdb re-called the 5' RACE reads, giving one row per CDR3 protein. The profile shows a few hundred thousand distinct CDR3 sequences, 18% of them singletons. The sequence came from a male donor with ankylosing spondylitis or in good health (not recorded which). Sequenced material: blood, either unsorted or a sorted T cell fraction (not recorded which). The chain carries TRBV12-3 or TRBV12-4 and TRBJ1-2; 9 bases align to TRBD1. The chain's CDR3 is CASSFGQGTNYGYTF. The CDR3 DNA follows: TGTGCCAGCAGTTTTGGACAGGGGACTAACTATGGCTACACCTTC.